This TCR beta chain was sequenced in a study of T cell responses to AZD1222 COVID-19 vaccine (dated by TCRdb to the early 2020s). Regarding the research as a whole: Because spike-specific TCR depth and breadth did not differ between the two schedules, AZD1222 recipients who got a second dose at roughly 4 weeks were pooled with those who got a second dose at roughly 12 weeks. Enrollment into the trials was organized by age into subgroups of 18-55, 56-69 and 70-plus years, and those subgroups contained approximately 150, 30 and 60 TCR-sequenced participants, respectively. A total of 230 to 250 trial participants underwent TCR sequencing, of whom about 210 received two doses of AZD1222 and approximately 25 received two doses of the MenACWY control vaccine. What the study reported, not specific to this receptor: Because no day 14 peak-response samples were available, repertoires were characterized only after the peak T cell response. Reportedly, close to half of the unique spike-specific TCRs recognized epitopes lying outside the regions that are mutated in the B.1.351 and B.1.1.7 variants. In the small 56-69-year group, the increase in depth fell short of significance, most likely because of low power. Conclusions about previously exposed vaccinees are limited, since just a handful of AZD1222 recipients were seropositive for SARS-CoV-2 at baseline. The whole spike protein was spanned by vaccine-associated CD4 TCRs, and dominant responses were seen in regions 160-218 and 743-854. After two AZD1222 doses, both the breadth and the depth of spike-specific TCRs were significantly higher than at day 0 and than in MenACWY recipients. Participants were mostly white British and included more females than males, and it was suggested by the authors that clonal diversity may have been underestimated.

The sample's time point label, decoded: baseline before first vaccination. The vaccinee samples were drawn from two UK trials, COV001 and COV002, one of which was a single-blind randomized controlled phase 2/3 trial testing AZD1222 (ChAdOx1 nCoV-19) in healthy adults. For TCRbeta chain sequencing, PBMC samples were collected from trial participants at day 0 and at day 28 after the second dose. On this clone itself: It has no known antigen specificity. Base-call qualities are not available, and no considerably larger clone is one nucleotide away.

The CDR3 regions of human TCRbeta chains were analyzed by immunosequencing. The original methods were these. Repertoire TCRs were checked for matches against a reference library of SARS-CoV-2-specific TCRs that had been generated using the MIRA antigen-specificity platform. Breadth meant the fraction of unique TCRs that were SARS-CoV-2-associated, whereas depth meant the fraction of total T cells that were SARS-CoV-2-associated. Using the MIRA data, every spike-specific TCR was mapped to the spike region that the TCR reacted to and assigned to either a CD4 or a CD8 class. Log10-transformed breadth and depth values were compared by one-way ANOVA with Sidak's multiple comparisons tests. TCRdb limited this immuneACCESS table to in-frame rearrangements with V and J called. A share of clones is missing; checked studies link under half to unresolved V genes, and the rest is unexplained. V, J and clone size derive from that table, while D and trimming were established from the DNA sequence. The sample table shows more than 110,000 clones, and approximately 89% are seen once. Of the sample, about 3% falls within the top ten clones.

Relative to germline, V is missing 3 bases and J is missing 2 bases, with 1 base of the junction outside any gene match. Inclusive of the bounding cysteine and phenylalanine, the CDR3 is 14 residues long. Of all the DNA, just the CDR3 is kept, 42 bases in frame from base 1. In the germline V gene (reference sequence), CDR1 corresponds to GTSNPN and CDR2 to SVGIG. The sequence derives from an adult in good health. Sample: peripheral blood, taken on day 0 of AZD1222 vaccination. This receptor chain uses TRBV30 and TRBJ2-2, and 9 junction bases match TRBD2. The CDR3 loop reads CAWRLAGNTGELFF. The base sequence is TGTGCCTGGAGACTAGCGGGCAACACCGGGGAGCTGTTTTTT.